This is a list of T cell receptor beta chains from one sample in a study of T cell responses to AZD1222 COVID-19 vaccine. Using immunoSEQ multiplex PCR, the repertoire was profiled, and TCRdb retains in-frame clones only, with some absent. The repertoire consists of 90,000 to 130,000 clones, with around 80% occurring once and the leading ten covering less than 5%. Material: peripheral blood, obtained on day 0 of AZD1222 vaccination. The receptors originated from an adult in good health. CDR3s include the opening cysteine and the closing phenylalanine or tryptophan. A D gene is named only where the DNA matches it firmly. Rows give clone size only sometimes, using once, few, many, or a class for an expanded clone.

size	D	V	J	DNA	CDR3
NA	NA	TRBV11-2	TRBJ2-1	TGTGCCAGCAGCTCCAGGGTTAATAACAATGAGCAGTTCTTC	CASSSRVNNNEQFF
NA	NA	TRBV11-2	TRBJ2-7	TGTGCCAGCAGCTTAGTAAAGGGCAGAGGCGCCTACGAGCAGTACTTC	CASSLVKGRGAYEQYF
NA	NA	TRBV12-3/TRBV12-4	TRBJ1-2	TGTGCCAGCAGTTTTGGGCGAAACTATGGCTACACCTTC	CASSFGRNYGYTF
NA	NA	TRBV4-3	TRBJ1-2	TGCGCCAGCAGCCAAGATAGTGGGCCGGTGTATGGCTACACCTTC	CASSQDSGPVYGYTF
NA	TRBD2	TRBV19	TRBJ2-3	TGTGCCAGTAGTCCCCGACCTAGCGGGAGAACAGATACGCAGTATTTT	CASSPRPSGRTDTQYF
NA	TRBD1	TRBV7-2	TRBJ1-2	TGTGCCAGCAGCTTACGTGGGACAGGGGCCCCTCTCGACACCTTC	CASSLRGTGAPLDTF
NA	NA	TRBV27	TRBJ1-1	TGTGCCAGCAGTTCAAGGGTCAGCACTGAAGCTTTCTTT	CASSSRVSTEAFF
NA	NA	TRBV9	TRBJ2-5	TGTGCCAGCAGCGTAAGTCAAGGGGGACCCCAAGAGACCCAGTACTTC	CASSVSQGGPQETQYF
once	NA	TRBV18	TRBJ2-1	TGTGCCAGCTCACCACGCCAGGCCAATGAGCAGTTCTTC	CASSPRQANEQFF
few	NA	TRBV2	TRBJ2-2	TGTGCCAGCGTGACGGGGCCGAACACCGGGGAGCTGTTTTTT	CASVTGPNTGELFF
once	NA	TRBV7-9	TRBJ2-1	TGTGCCAGCAGCGATACGGGAACCTACAATGAGCAGTTCTTC	CASSDTGTYNEQFF
NA	NA	TRBV14	TRBJ2-7	TGTGCCAGCAGCCGAAATAGGAACTCCTACGAGCAGTACTTC	CASSRNRNSYEQYF
NA	NA	TRBV4-3	TRBJ1-2	TGCGCCAGCAGCCAAGATTGGGCAGGGACGAACTATGGCTACACCTTC	CASSQDWAGTNYGYTF
NA	NA	TRBV21-1	TRBJ1-2	TGTGCCACCCTGGACAGGGGGCAGGATGGCTACACCTTC	CATLDRGQDGYTF
NA	TRBD1	TRBV6-5	TRBJ2-1	TGTGCCAGCAGTTGGGGACAGGGTAGCTCCTACAATGAGCAGTTCTTC	CASSWGQGSSYNEQFF
few	TRBD1	TRBV19	TRBJ1-2	TGTGCCAGTAGTCCGTCGACAGGGAACTATGGCTACACCTTC	CASSPSTGNYGYTF
NA	NA	TRBV7-3	TRBJ1-2	TGTGCCAGCAGCTTACAAGGCGGTACTAACTATGGCTACACCTTC	CASSLQGGTNYGYTF
NA	NA	TRBV7-9	TRBJ2-7	TGTGCCAGCAGGGCCGGGACGGAGACCTACGAGCAGTACTTC	CASRAGTETYEQYF
few	NA	TRBV11-3	TRBJ2-1	TGTGCCAGCAGCCCGAGGTCGGGGAACGGTGAGCAGTTCTTC	CASSPRSGNGEQFF
NA	NA	TRBV24-1	TRBJ2-7	TGTGCCACCAGTGAGGCGGGACAGCAAGTCTACGAGCAGTACTTC	CATSEAGQQVYEQYF
NA	NA	TRBV5-1	TRBJ1-5	TGCGCCAGCAGCCCTGGTCAGGGAAGACAGCCCCAGCATTTT	CASSPGQGRQPQHF
once	TRBD1	TRBV12-3/TRBV12-4	TRBJ2-5	TGTGCCAGCAGTTGGGACAGAGAAGAGACCCAGTACTTC	CASSWDREETQYF
NA	NA	TRBV7-8	TRBJ1-4	TGTGCCAGCAGCTTAGCACAGGGCCAGACTCCAGGAAAGTCAAATGAAAAACTGTTTTTT	CASSLAQGQTPGKSNEKLFF
few	NA	TRBV18	TRBJ1-1	TGTGCCAGCTCCACCTCCGGGAGCACTGAAGCTTTCTTT	CASSTSGSTEAFF